This T cell receptor beta chain was profiled in a study of kidney transplant recipient with SARS-CoV-2 infection (dated by TCRdb to the early 2020s). The sequencer was an Illumina MiSeq. Profiling of the peripheral T cell repertoire targeted human TCRbeta genes. The authors processed their data as follows. Differential clonotype abundance was tested with beta-binomial modelling to account for variability over time. Expanded clonotypes were checked against the ImmuneCODE reference database of SARS-CoV-2-associated TCRs and mapped to regions of the viral genome. Additional repertoire analyses examined TRBV gene usage, CDR3 length, CDR3 amino acid overlap between time points, distributions of clonotype abundance, and Jaccard similarity. The public reads were reanalyzed by TCRdb: fastp trimming at Q25, MiXCR alignment, in-frame beta chains only. Each entry is one CDR3 protein sequence, shown with its most common DNA and genes. In this record, the V and J calls reflect TCRdb's handling and not the investigators' own analysis. The sample yields approximately 250,000 distinct CDR3 sequences; 29% were counted once. The top ten clones comprise nearly 7.5% of the sample.

At the junction V is shortened by 6 bases and J by 2 bases; bases outside the gene matches: 9. From the cysteine up to the phenylalanine, the CDR3 has a length of 15 residues. Of the read, only the CDR3 DNA is kept; its 45 bases are in frame from base 1. According to the germline V gene (reference sequence), CDR1 reads SEHNR and CDR2 reads FQNEAQ. This clonotype showed up just a few times. Its specific antigen is unknown. Per-nucleotide qualities are absent, and no much larger clonotype sits a single base away. The time point label for this specimen denotes: pre-pandemic baseline sample and day 111 after first positive SARS-CoV-2 test.

The sequencing here drew on a blood sample, taken at baseline and around day 110 from a kidney transplant recipient. Here the chain combines TRBV7-9 and TRBJ2-5, and 7 junction bases match TRBD2. The source is a male patient aged 30 to 39 who had COVID-19 and was a kidney transplant recipient. In patients who had a transplant, some T cells may come from the graft donor. The base sequence is TGTGCCAGCAGGGGCGGGAGTTGGTGGCAAGAGACCCAGTACTTC. The resulting protein is CASRGGSWWQETQYF.